This paragraph reports one T cell receptor (beta chain). Its target is unknown. This sample is drawn from a study of a mutant IDH1 vaccine in newly diagnosed glioma. Across the study: First vaccine doses came 4-6 weeks after radiotherapy alone, or with temozolomide cycles. Visit V12 was at week 35; visit V13 was at week 47.

CDR1 and CDR2 (germline): MGHDK, SYGVNS. The CDR3 spans 15 residues. V lost 1 base and J 5 bases, leaving 14 bases between the germline ends. Indicated time point: week 47, end of study. Every single dose of the vaccine, 300 ug of mutant IDH1 20-mer peptide, came with topical imiquimod. TCRdb's table, derived via immunoSEQ multiplex PCR, lists solely in-frame clones and lacks some. The sample has 30,000 to 35,000 clones, over 85% seen once. Sequenced here: PBMCs, sampled from a glioma patient whose treatment included an IDH1 peptide vaccine. The rearrangement uses TRBV25-1 and TRBJ2-5; D might be TRBD2 (6 bases). This TCR came from a man between 40 and 49 years old with glioma. The CDR3: CASSELIIGRETQYF. CDR3 bases: TGTGCCAGCAGTGAATTAATAATAGGGAGGGAGACCCAGTACTTC.